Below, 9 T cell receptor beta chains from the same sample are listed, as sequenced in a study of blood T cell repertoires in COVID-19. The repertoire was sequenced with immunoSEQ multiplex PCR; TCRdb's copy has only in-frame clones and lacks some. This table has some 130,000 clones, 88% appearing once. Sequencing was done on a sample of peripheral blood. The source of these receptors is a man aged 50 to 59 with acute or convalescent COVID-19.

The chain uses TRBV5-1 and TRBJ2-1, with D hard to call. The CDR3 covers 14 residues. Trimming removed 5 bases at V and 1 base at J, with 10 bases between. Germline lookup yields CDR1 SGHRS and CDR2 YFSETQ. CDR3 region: CASRESGSYNEQFF. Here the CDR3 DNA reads TGCGCCAGCAGGGAGAGTGGGTCCTACAATGAGCAGTTCTTC.

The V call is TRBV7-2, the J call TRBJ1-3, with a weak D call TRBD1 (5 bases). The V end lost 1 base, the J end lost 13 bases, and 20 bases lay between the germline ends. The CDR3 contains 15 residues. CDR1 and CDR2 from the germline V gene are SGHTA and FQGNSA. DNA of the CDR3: TGTGCCAGCAGCTTAGGAGCGGGTGGGGGATACAGAATATATTTT. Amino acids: CASSLGAGGGYRIYF.

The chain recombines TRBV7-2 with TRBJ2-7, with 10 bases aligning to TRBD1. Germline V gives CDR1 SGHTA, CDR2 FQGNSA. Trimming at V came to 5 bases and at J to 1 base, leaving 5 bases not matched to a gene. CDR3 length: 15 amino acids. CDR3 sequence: CASSQGQGLSYEQYF. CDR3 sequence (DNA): TGTGCCAGCAGCCAGGGACAGGGGCTTTCCTACGAGCAGTACTTC.

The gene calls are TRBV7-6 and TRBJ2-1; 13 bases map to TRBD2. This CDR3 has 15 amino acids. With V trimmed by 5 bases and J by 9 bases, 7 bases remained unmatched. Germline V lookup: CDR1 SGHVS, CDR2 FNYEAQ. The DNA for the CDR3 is TGTGCCAGCAGCCGCACTAGCGGGAGGGATAGTGAGCAGTTCTTC. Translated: CASSRTSGRDSEQFF.

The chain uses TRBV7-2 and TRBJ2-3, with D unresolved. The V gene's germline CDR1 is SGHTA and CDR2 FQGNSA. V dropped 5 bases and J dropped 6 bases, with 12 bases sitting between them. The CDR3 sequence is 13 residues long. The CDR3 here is CASSLQFYDTQYF. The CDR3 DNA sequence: TGTGCCAGCAGCCTCCAGTTTTACGATACGCAGTATTTT.

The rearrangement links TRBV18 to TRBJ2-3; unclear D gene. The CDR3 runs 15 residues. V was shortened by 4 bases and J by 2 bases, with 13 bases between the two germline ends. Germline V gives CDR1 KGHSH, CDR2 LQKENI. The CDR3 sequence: CASSLAAAITDTQYF. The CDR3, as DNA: TGTGCCAGCTCACTGGCGGCTGCTATCACAGATACGCAGTATTTT.

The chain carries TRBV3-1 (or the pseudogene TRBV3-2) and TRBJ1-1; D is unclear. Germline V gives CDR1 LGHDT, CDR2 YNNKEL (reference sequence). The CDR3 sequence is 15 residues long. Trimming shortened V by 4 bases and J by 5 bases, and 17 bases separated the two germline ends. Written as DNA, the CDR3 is TGTGCCAGCAGCCCCTCCGAGGGATGGTGGACTGAAGCTTTCTTT. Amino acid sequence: CASSPSEGWWTEAFF.

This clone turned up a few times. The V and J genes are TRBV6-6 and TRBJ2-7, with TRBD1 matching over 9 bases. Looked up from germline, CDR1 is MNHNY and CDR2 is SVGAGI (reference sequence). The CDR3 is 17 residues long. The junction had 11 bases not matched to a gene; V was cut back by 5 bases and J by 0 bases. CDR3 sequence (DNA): TGTGCCAGCAGTCGGGGACAGGGACCCCTTAGCTCCTACGAGCAGTACTTC. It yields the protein CASSRGQGPLSSYEQYF.

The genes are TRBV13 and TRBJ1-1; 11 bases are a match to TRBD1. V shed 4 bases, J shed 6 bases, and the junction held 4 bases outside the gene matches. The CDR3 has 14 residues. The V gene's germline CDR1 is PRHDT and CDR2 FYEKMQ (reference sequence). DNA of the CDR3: TGTGCCAGCAGCTGGGGACAGGGGGACGCTGAAGCTTTCTTT. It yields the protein CASSWGQGDAEAFF.